Below are 10 T cell receptor beta chains sequenced from a single sample in a study of T cell responses to AZD1222 COVID-19 vaccine. The method was immunoSEQ multiplex PCR; TCRdb's version includes in-frame clones alone and lacks a portion of them. Of under 80,000 clones in the sample, around 82% are singletons; the top ten hold about 27%. The specimen comprised peripheral blood, sampled 28 days after the second AZD1222 dose. The origin of the receptors is an adult who received the AZD1222 COVID-19 vaccine.

The rearrangement joins TRBV4-3 to TRBJ1-2, with a possible D match to TRBD1 (5 bases). The CDR3 loop spans 15 amino acids. Germline CDR1 is LGHNA and CDR2 is YSLEER. Trimming left V 0 bases short and J 2 bases short, with 10 bases between. Written as DNA, the CDR3 is TGCGCCAGCAGCCAAGAGAACAGGAGGAACTATGGCTACACCTTC. Its protein product is CASSQENRRNYGYTF.

The V gene is TRBV28, the J gene TRBJ1-1; 8 bases agree with TRBD1. The V gene's germline CDR1 is MDHEN and CDR2 SYDVKM. The CDR3 runs 15 residues. Trimming at V came to 4 bases and at J to 7 bases, leaving 11 bases not matched to a gene. DNA for the CDR3: TGTGCCAGCAGTTCCCCTCAGGGGGCCGGGGGTGAAGCTTTCTTT. Translation gives CASSSPQGAGGEAFF.

J is TRBJ2-7 and V is TRBV28, with D perhaps assigned TRBD1 or TRBD2 (7 bases each). The V end lost 6 bases, the J end lost 4 bases, and 22 bases lay between the germline ends. The germline gives CDR1 MDHEN, CDR2 SYDVKM. The CDR3 covers 16 residues. The CDR3 nucleotides read TGTGCCAGCAGCAAGCAGGGGGGGACGAAACCTTACGAGCAGTACTTC. As protein: CASSKQGGTKPYEQYF.

The gene calls are TRBV18 and TRBJ2-3; 8 nucleotides match TRBD1. Germline values: CDR1 KGHSH, CDR2 LQKENI. J gave up 2 bases and V 4 bases, and 5 bases lay outside the gene matches. The CDR3 is made up of 15 amino acids. CDR3 coding DNA: TGTGCCAGCTCACTTTTGACAGGGGTCACAGATACGCAGTATTTT. It is translated as CASSLLTGVTDTQYF.

This clone was observed a single time. J is TRBJ2-7 and V is TRBV6-2 or TRBV6-3; TRBD2 matches 9 bases. CDR1 and CDR2 from the germline V gene are MNHEY and SVGEGT. V was clipped by 2 bases and J by 7 bases; unmatched bases: 9. CDR3 length: 15 amino acids. The DNA of the CDR3 is TGTGCCAGCAGTTACCTCTCGCCTGGACTAGCGGAGCAGTACTTC. Translating it yields CASSYLSPGLAEQYF.

This rearrangement joins TRBV30 to TRBJ2-7; maybe TRBD1 (5 bases). The V gene lost 0 bases and the J gene lost 5 bases, with 14 bases spanning the gap. This CDR3 spans 14 amino acids. CDR1 GTSNPN and CDR2 SVGIG come from the germline V gene (reference sequence). CDR3 in DNA: TGTGCCTGGAGTGTAGGGGCAGGTATTGACGAGCAGTACTTC. Its translation is CAWSVGAGIDEQYF.

The rearrangement uses TRBV7-2 and TRBJ1-1; D perhaps matches TRBD1 (6 bases). The CDR3 is 15 amino acids. The V gene lost 5 bases and the J gene lost 7 bases, with 20 bases spanning the gap. The V gene's germline CDR1 is SGHTA and CDR2 FQGNSA. The DNA of the CDR3 is TGTGCCAGCAGCCCAGGACAGCGTCGAGCAGTTGAAGCTTTCTTT. It is translated as CASSPGQRRAVEAFF.

This clone was found a few times. The V and J genes are TRBV11-3 and TRBJ2-7; D unresolved. The CDR3 loop spans 18 amino acids. Trimming cost V 5 bases and J 3 bases, with 26 bases left between them. Germline V CDR1 and CDR2: SGHNT, YENEEA. Here the CDR3 DNA reads TGTGCCAGCAGCCCTCAGCCCCCGGGCCGAGGTTACGGCTACGAGCAGTACTTC. Encoded protein: CASSPQPPGRGYGYEQYF.

V and J are TRBV30 and TRBJ1-5, with D unresolved. The CDR3 runs to 13 residues. The V gene lost 2 bases and the J gene lost 4 bases, with 9 bases spanning the gap. Germline V gene data show CDR1 as GTSNPN and CDR2 as SVGIG (reference sequence). CDR3 bases: TGTGCCTGGAGTTTGGAAGAGAATCAGCCCCAGCATTTT. Residues: CAWSLEENQPQHF.

The V and J genes are TRBV4-1 and TRBJ1-4, with 9 bases that match TRBD1. CDR1 is MGHRA and CDR2 is YSYEKL in the germline V gene. The J segment lost 4 bases and the V segment lost 2 bases, leaving 2 bases of the junction unmatched. CDR3 length: 15 residues. The CDR3 region is CASSQPGQGNEKLFF. CDR3 nucleotides: TGCGCCAGCAGCCAACCGGGACAGGGTAATGAAAAACTGTTTTTT.